A selection of T cell receptor beta chains follows, all from one sample in a study of T cells in Graves' hyperthyroidism and ophthalmopathy. One entry per CDR3 protein, called by TCRdb with MiXCR from the multiplex PCR reads. The repertoire holds fewer than 450,000 distinct CDR3 sequences, with about 17% as singletons. Sequenced input: blood. All receptors derive from a woman aged 25 to 39 with Graves' hyperthyroidism that later progressed to Graves' ophthalmopathy. CDR3s include the opening cysteine and the closing phenylalanine or tryptophan.

j_gene,v_gene,CDR3aa
TRBJ2-1,TRBV6-1,CASSERAGGDEQFF
TRBJ2-2,TRBV28,CASSQTGTPNTGELFF
TRBJ2-7,TRBV4-1,CASSHWETADDASYEQYF
TRBJ2-5,TRBV24-1,CATSDRRQGGETQYF
TRBJ1-2,TRBV6-5,CASSYGRGVVSYTF
TRBJ1-1,TRBV29-1,CSVVTRTKAFF
TRBJ2-5,TRBV6-5,CASSYGAGETQYF
TRBJ1-5,TRBV6-2/TRBV6-3,CATHPTGTILDVQPQHF
TRBJ2-3,TRBV29-1,CSASTSESTDTQYF
TRBJ2-5,TRBV6-2/TRBV6-3,CASSYSPQGLGETQYF
TRBJ2-3,TRBV30,CAWSSRGGDTQYF
TRBJ2-3,TRBV11-3,CASSPGQGAHTDTQYF
TRBJ2-7,TRBV4-1,CASSQERAGRSSYEQYF
TRBJ2-5,TRBV5-6,CASSFVRTDQETQYF
TRBJ1-2,TRBV27,CASSLLGRGASFSYTF
TRBJ2-3,TRBV7-8,CASSLARGSGASTDTQYF
TRBJ1-1,TRBV7-9,CASSPKHPNTEAFF
TRBJ2-7,TRBV7-9,CASSHREVDEQYF
TRBJ2-1,TRBV28,CASSWETSGINNEQFF
TRBJ2-1,TRBV7-7,CASSLDRYNEQSF
TRBJ2-7,TRBV7-9,CASSLQNDYEQYF
TRBJ1-1,TRBV6-1,CASNSPNRASDTEAFF
TRBJ2-7,TRBV6-5,CASRAPGQGGAEQYF
TRBJ1-6,TRBV28,CASSPYTVLTQNKYNSPLHF
TRBJ2-5,TRBV7-9,CASSLSIGRLQETQYF
TRBJ1-4,TRBV6-1,CASSWGDRASNEKLFF
TRBJ2-1,TRBV29-1,CSVEGAAGGLYNEQFF
TRBJ1-5,TRBV24-1,CATSLGNQPQHF
TRBJ2-2,TRBV11-2,CASSSIIDGDGELFF
TRBJ1-2,TRBV28,CASSLRFGGHYGYTF
TRBJ1-4,TRBV5-1,CASSLVWGASTNEKLFF
TRBJ2-7,TRBV2,CASSDLRDGEQYF
TRBJ2-1,TRBV20-1,CSAIGRPDRSSYNEQLF
TRBJ2-1,TRBV20-1,CSARGQRAPREQFF
TRBJ2-1,TRBV10-3,CAVRDGVGSSYNEQFF
TRBJ1-6,TRBV20-1,CSARDMDYVKERSPLHF
TRBJ2-5,TRBV6-1,CASRPMSGGQETQYF
TRBJ1-2,TRBV25-1,CASRGPSLTDLSNYGYTF
TRBJ1-1,TRBV9,CASSVDAGATTEAFF
TRBJ1-6,TRBV20-1,CSARDPKVSSPLHF
TRBJ2-5,TRBV15,CATSRGGLQETQYF
TRBJ2-1,TRBV19,CASSGLAGLPSYNEQFF
TRBJ2-3,TRBV4-1,CASSPLSGGPVNTDTQYF
TRBJ1-3,TRBV12-3/TRBV12-4,CASSFRSFQMGKGNTIYF
TRBJ1-1,TRBV11-2,CASSTGRTEAFF
TRBJ2-5,TRBV7-9,CASSFYGTEETQYF
TRBJ2-1,TRBV5-1,CASSLRGSKVNPYNEQFF
TRBJ1-3,TRBV27,CASSLQGASGNTIYF
TRBJ2-5,TRBV3-1,CASSQDTLLETQYF
TRBJ2-1,TRBV18,CASSPPAGGSEQFF
TRBJ2-1,TRBV5-6,CASSGQGNEQFF